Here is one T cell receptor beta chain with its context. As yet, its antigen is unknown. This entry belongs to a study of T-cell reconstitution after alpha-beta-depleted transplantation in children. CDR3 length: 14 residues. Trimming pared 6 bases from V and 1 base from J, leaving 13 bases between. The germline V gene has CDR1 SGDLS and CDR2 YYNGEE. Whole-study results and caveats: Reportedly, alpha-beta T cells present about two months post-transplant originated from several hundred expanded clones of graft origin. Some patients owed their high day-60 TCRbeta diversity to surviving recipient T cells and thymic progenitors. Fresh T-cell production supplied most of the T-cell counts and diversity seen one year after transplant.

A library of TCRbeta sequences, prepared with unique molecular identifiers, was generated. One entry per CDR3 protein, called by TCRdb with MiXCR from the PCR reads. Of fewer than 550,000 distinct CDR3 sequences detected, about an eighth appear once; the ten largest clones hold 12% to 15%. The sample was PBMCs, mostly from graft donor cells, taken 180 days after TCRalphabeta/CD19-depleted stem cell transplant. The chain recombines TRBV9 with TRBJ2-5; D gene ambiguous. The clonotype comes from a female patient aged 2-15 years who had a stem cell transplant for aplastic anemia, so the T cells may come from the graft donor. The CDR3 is CASKTSPTQETQYF. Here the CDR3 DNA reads TGTGCCAGCAAGACCTCGCCCACCCAAGAGACCCAGTACTTC.